Listed here are 25 T cell receptor beta chains from one sample, sequenced in a study of Graves' ophthalmopathy and Graves' hyperthyroidism. RNA transcripts provided the template for amplifying TCR beta CDR3 regions. Investigators did first-round RT-PCR with HTBI primers, then second-round multiplex PCR. TCRdb re-analysed the multiplex PCR reads in MiXCR, keeping a single row per CDR3 protein. Among about 620,000 distinct CDR3 sequences, 22% were seen once, and the ten largest hold around 6.9%. The specimen was peripheral blood. Receptor source: a woman between 18 and 29 years old with stable Graves' hyperthyroidism. Some clones in this sample may be carry-over from other donors' samples.

This clonotype appeared many times. V is TRBV6-1 and J is TRBJ2-5; TRBD1 agrees at 7 bases. Germline V lookup: CDR1 MNHNS, CDR2 SASEGT. This CDR3 is 13 amino acids long. V shed 4 bases, J shed 3 bases, and the junction held 2 bases outside the gene matches. The CDR3 DNA reads TGTGCCAGCAGTGTCGGACAGGAAGAGACCCAGTACTTC. Residues: CASSVGQEETQYF.

Ten or more counts support this clonotype. The genes are TRBV7-9 and TRBJ2-5; D not resolved. CDR1 and CDR2 (germline): SEHNR, FQNEAQ (reference sequence). Trimming took off 3 bases at V and 9 bases at J, with 17 bases between the two ends. This CDR3 contains 14 residues. This chain's CDR3 is CASSFVADRRAQYF. The CDR3 bases are TGTGCCAGCAGCTTTGTGGCAGACCGCAGAGCCCAGTACTTC.

This clonotype has ten or more counts. V usage is TRBV6-1 and J usage is TRBJ2-5, with 9 bases that match TRBD2. Germline loops: CDR1 MNHNS, CDR2 SASEGT. This CDR3 region has 14 residues. The J segment lost 3 bases and the V segment lost 3 bases, leaving 2 bases of the junction unmatched. The CDR3 sequence is CASSDVAGEETQYF. For the CDR3, the DNA is TGTGCCAGCAGTGATGTAGCGGGGGAAGAGACCCAGTACTTC.

This clonotype was recorded at least ten times. The chain uses TRBV10-3 and TRBJ1-1; no reliable D call. The V end was cut by 4 bases, the J end by 2 bases, with 11 bases between. The CDR3 is 14 amino acids. CDR1 and CDR2 from the germline V gene are ENHRY and SYGVKD. The CDR3 DNA sequence: TGTGCCATCAGTGCCTCTGAAGAAAACACTGAAGCTTTCTTT. Translation: CAISASEENTEAFF.

The sample holds many counts of this clonotype. The chain carries TRBV11-2 and TRBJ2-3; 7 positions agree with TRBD2. Unmatched junction bases numbered 6, after V lost 5 bases and J lost 4 bases. The CDR3 runs 14 residues. Germline V gene data show CDR1 as SGHAT and CDR2 as FQNNGV. The CDR3 nucleotides read TGTGCCAGCAGCGACGGACTAGTTTCAGATACGCAGTATTTT. It is translated as CASSDGLVSDTQYF. The full variable domain, rest sourced from reference TRBV11-2 and TRBJ2-3, is EAGVAQSPRYKIIEKRQSVAFWCNPISGHATLYWYQQILGQGPKLLIQFQNNGVVDDSQLPKDRFSAERLKGVDSTLKIQPAKLEDSAVYLCASSDGLVSDTQYFGPGTRLTVL.

This clonotype has a count of ten or more. V is TRBV6-5 and J is TRBJ1-5; 7 nucleotides align to TRBD1. After removal of 2 bases from V and 6 bases from J, the junction contained 13 bases not matched to a gene. From germline, CDR1 is MNHEY and CDR2 SVGAGI. CDR3 length equals 17 residues. This CDR3 is CASSYPSEGALGQPQHF. The CDR3 bases are TGTGCCAGCAGTTACCCTAGCGAGGGGGCCCTCGGTCAGCCCCAGCATTTT.

The table lists this clonotype with a few counts. V usage is TRBV6-5 and J usage is TRBJ1-5; a possible D gene is TRBD1 (5 bases). The V end lost 2 bases, the J end lost 6 bases, and 14 bases lay between the germline ends. This CDR3 has 15 residues. Germline V gene lookup returns CDR1 MNHEY and CDR2 SVGAGI. CDR3 protein: CASSYGQGMSQPQHF. As DNA, the CDR3 is TGTGCCAGCAGTTACGGCCAGGGTATGAGTCAGCCCCAGCATTTT.

The chain couples TRBV6-1 to TRBJ1-5; D gene unclear. The V gene lost 8 bases and the J gene lost 0 bases, with 14 bases spanning the gap. Looked up from germline, CDR1 is MNHNS and CDR2 is SASEGT. The CDR3 spans 15 residues. The CDR3 protein is CASEPRLFSNQPQHF. The CDR3 DNA reads as TGTGCCAGCGAGCCTAGACTTTTTAGCAATCAGCCCCAGCATTTT.

This clonotype was found many times. The V call is TRBV20-1, the J call TRBJ2-2; 7 bases fit TRBD2. The CDR3 is made up of 15 amino acids. The germline V gene has CDR1 DFQATT and CDR2 SNEGSKA (reference sequence). Trimming at V came to 6 bases and at J to 1 base, leaving 8 bases not matched to a gene. The CDR3 region is CSAVWVAGNTGELFF. The CDR3 bases are TGCAGTGCAGTATGGGTAGCGGGGAACACCGGGGAGCTGTTTTTT.

This clonotype showed up many times. This rearrangement joins TRBV5-1 to TRBJ1-1; D uncertain. Germline CDR1 SGHRS, CDR2 YFSETQ. Trimming stripped 3 bases from V and 1 base from J, with 7 bases between. This CDR3 is 13 amino acids long. CDR3 nucleotide sequence: TGCGCCAGCAGCTACATATCGAACACTGAAGCTTTCTTT. It specifies CASSYISNTEAFF.

In its sample, this clonotype was seen many times. V gene TRBV6-5 combines with J gene TRBJ2-7; 11 nucleotides match TRBD2. Per germline, CDR1 MNHEY and CDR2 SVGAGI. Trimming cost V 1 base and J 4 bases; bases outside gene matches: 9. CDR3 size: 17 residues. CDR3 sequence: CASSYFFSGRDRYEQYF. Here the CDR3 DNA reads TGTGCCAGCAGTTACTTCTTTAGCGGGAGGGATAGGTACGAGCAGTACTTC.

This clonotype was detected many times. The J gene is TRBJ1-1, the V gene TRBV28; TRBD1 aligns across 7 bases. The germline CDR1 and CDR2 sequences are MDHEN and SYDVKM. The CDR3 length is 14 residues. V lost 7 bases to trimming and J lost 0 bases; unmatched junction nucleotides: 5. The CDR3, as DNA: TGTGCCAGCACCCCAGGGGGGTTGAACACTGAAGCTTTCTTT. Translation gives CASTPGGLNTEAFF. Drawing the rest from reference TRBV28 and TRBJ1-1, the complete variable domain is DVKVTQSSRYLVKRTGEKVFLECVQDMDHENMFWYRQDPGLGLRLIYFSYDVKMKEKGDIPEGYSVSREKKERFSLILESASTNQTSMYLCASTPGGLNTEAFFGQGTRLTVV.

V gene TRBV12-3 or TRBV12-4 combines with J gene TRBJ1-5, with D perhaps matching TRBD1 (5 bases). The CDR3 is 18 amino acids. V dropped 5 bases and J dropped 1 base, with 21 bases sitting between them. CDR3 in amino acids: CASSAQGAGTWSNQPQHF. As DNA, the CDR3 is TGTGCCAGCAGTGCTCAAGGGGCAGGGACGTGGAGCAATCAGCCCCAGCATTTT.

This clonotype appeared many times. This sequence joins TRBV12-3 or TRBV12-4 and TRBJ2-7, with 10 bases that match TRBD1. This CDR3 is 14 amino acids long. The ends lost 5 bases at V and 3 bases at J; junction bases unmatched: 4. This chain's CDR3 is CASSQTGGFYEQYF. In nucleotides, the CDR3 is TGTGCCAGCAGTCAGACAGGGGGCTTCTACGAGCAGTACTTC.

This clonotype appeared many times. The DNA of the CDR3 is TGTGCCAGTAAAGGGACAATTGAAGCTTTCTTT. Protein: CASKGTIEAFF. J is TRBJ1-1 and V is TRBV19, with D maybe TRBD1 (6 bases). CDR1 LNHDA and CDR2 SQIVND come from the germline V gene (reference sequence). This CDR3 has 11 amino acids. V was shortened by 7 bases and J by 7 bases, with 10 bases between the two germline ends.

This chain's CDR3 is CASTFQGTGYGYTF. The CDR3 DNA sequence: TGTGCCAGCACCTTTCAGGGGACAGGCTATGGCTACACCTTC. The V and J genes are TRBV12-3 or TRBV12-4 and TRBJ1-2; 8 nucleotides agree with TRBD1. Unmatched junction bases numbered 8, after V lost 7 bases and J lost 4 bases. This CDR3 comprises 14 residues.

The genes are TRBV12-3 or TRBV12-4 and TRBJ1-6; possibly TRBD1 for D (5 bases). The CDR3 contains 14 residues. Trimming removed 7 bases from V and 6 bases from J, with 13 bases in between. The CDR3 DNA follows: TGTGCCAGCACCTGGGACTTCGCTAATTCACCCCTCCACTTT. As protein: CASTWDFANSPLHF.

This clonotype showed up many times. J is TRBJ2-7 and V is TRBV7-9, with D perhaps TRBD2 (6 bases). The CDR3 contains 13 residues. Looked up from germline, CDR1 is SEHNR and CDR2 is FQNEAQ (reference sequence). Deletions cut 5 bases from V and 0 bases from J, with 8 bases between. For the CDR3, the DNA is TGTGCCAGCAGCATGGGACTCTCCTACGAGCAGTACTTC. This sequence encodes CASSMGLSYEQYF.

The sample holds one count of this clonotype. The J gene is TRBJ1-2, the V gene TRBV3-1; 12 bases match TRBD1. Trimming cost V 1 base and J 5 bases; bases outside gene matches: 11. This CDR3 is 18 amino acids long. Looked up from germline, CDR1 is LGHDT and CDR2 is YNNKEL (reference sequence). This chain's CDR3 is CASSQVPGQGARVYGYTF. For the CDR3, the DNA is TGTGCCAGCAGCCAAGTCCCGGGACAGGGGGCGAGGGTTTATGGCTACACCTTC.

This clonotype was counted only a few times. The rearrangement links TRBV20-1 to TRBJ2-5, with 9 bases aligning to TRBD2. V trimming: 3 bases; J trimming: 5 bases; junction bases outside the gene matches: 7. The CDR3 is 14 residues long. The germline gives CDR1 DFQATT, CDR2 SNEGSKA (reference sequence). Here the CDR3 reads CSASSGSGGETQYF. Written as DNA, the CDR3 is TGCAGTGCTAGTAGCGGGAGTGGAGGGGAGACCCAGTACTTC.

V gene TRBV28 combines with J gene TRBJ1-2; no definite D call. Germline values: CDR1 MDHEN, CDR2 SYDVKM. V lost 3 bases to trimming and J lost 2 bases, with 7 bases between them. CDR3 length equals 13 residues. In DNA form, the CDR3 reads TGTGCCAGCAGTTTCACACGAAACTATGGCTACACCTTC. It specifies CASSFTRNYGYTF.

This clonotype was detected ten times or more. V gene TRBV9 combines with J gene TRBJ2-6, with D unresolved. V was cut by 0 bases and J by 0 bases, with 4 bases left in between. Germline V CDR1 and CDR2: SGDLS, YYNGEE. The CDR3 loop spans 15 amino acids. The CDR3 is CASSVDSSGANVLTF. CDR3 bases: TGTGCCAGCAGCGTAGATTCCTCTGGGGCCAACGTCCTGACTTTC.

This clonotype was observed a handful of times. The gene calls are TRBV7-8 and TRBJ2-7; D gene ambiguous. The germline gives CDR1 SGHVS, CDR2 FQNEAQ. The CDR3 runs to 11 residues. The V end was cut by 5 bases, the J end by 3 bases, with 5 bases between. CDR3 loop: CASSVNYEQYF. The CDR3 DNA is TGTGCCAGCAGCGTGAACTACGAGCAGTACTTC.

This clonotype was seen more than once but under ten times. The genes are TRBV3-1 and TRBJ2-5, with D possibly matching TRBD2 (5 bases). V was shortened by 1 base and J by 1 base, with 10 bases between the two germline ends. The CDR3 has 15 amino acids. Germline V gene data show CDR1 as LGHDT and CDR2 as YNNKEL (reference sequence). CDR3 in DNA: TGTGCCAGCAGCCAAGGAGGTAGCGCCCAAGAGACCCAGTACTTC. Residues: CASSQGGSAQETQYF.

This clonotype showed up many times. The chain couples TRBV2 to TRBJ2-7; 10 positions agree with TRBD1. The CDR3 is made up of 18 amino acids. The germline V gene encodes CDR1 SNHLY and CDR2 FYNNEI. The V segment lost 6 bases and the J segment 0 bases; nucleotides outside the gene matches: 14. The CDR3 here is CASRAGTGAVRSSYEQYF. CDR3 bases: TGTGCCAGCAGAGCCGGGACAGGGGCTGTGAGGAGCTCCTACGAGCAGTACTTC.